This TCR beta chain was obtained from a study of molecular identifiers for immune sequencing clone quantification. As to this clonotype: Its antigen is still unknown. Possible read error: a much larger clone is one base away.

Germline CDR1 and CDR2: KGHSH and LQKENI. The CDR3 has 15 amino acids. V lost 0 bases and J 4 bases, leaving 9 bases between the germline ends. Naive CD8 T cells were sorted as CD8+CD4-CCR7+CD45RA+. The study, taken as a whole, reports: Detection of one spiked Jurkat cell's TCR RNA reportedly worked in 1 million or so naive cells. A shared barcode on identical TCR molecules could lead to underestimated sizes for highly expanded clones.

Previously described methods and listed TCR primers were used for bulk TCR libraries. Using its own MiXCR run on the PCR reads, TCRdb lists one record per CDR3 protein. Of 97,000 or so distinct CDR3 sequences in the sample, roughly 24% were seen once. Sequencing was carried out using naive CD8+ T cells from blood, with Jurkat cell RNA spiked in. Subset in this sample: FACS-sorted CD8+CD4-CCR7+CD45RA+ naive T cells. The V gene is TRBV18, the J gene TRBJ1-4, with no clear D. The origin of this receptor is a human donor in good health. Some libraries in this study had Jurkat cell RNA spiked in. Here the CDR3 DNA reads TGTGCCAGCTCACCACCGGCACAGCTTAATGAAAAACTGTTTTTT. Translating gives CASSPPAQLNEKLFF. The full variable domain, rest sourced from reference TRBV18 and TRBJ1-4, is NAGVMQNPRHLVRRRGQEARLRCSPMKGHSHVYWYRQLPEEGLKFMVYLQKENIIDESGMPKERFSAEFPKEGPSILRIQQVVRGDSAAYFCASSPPAQLNEKLFFGSGTQLSVL.